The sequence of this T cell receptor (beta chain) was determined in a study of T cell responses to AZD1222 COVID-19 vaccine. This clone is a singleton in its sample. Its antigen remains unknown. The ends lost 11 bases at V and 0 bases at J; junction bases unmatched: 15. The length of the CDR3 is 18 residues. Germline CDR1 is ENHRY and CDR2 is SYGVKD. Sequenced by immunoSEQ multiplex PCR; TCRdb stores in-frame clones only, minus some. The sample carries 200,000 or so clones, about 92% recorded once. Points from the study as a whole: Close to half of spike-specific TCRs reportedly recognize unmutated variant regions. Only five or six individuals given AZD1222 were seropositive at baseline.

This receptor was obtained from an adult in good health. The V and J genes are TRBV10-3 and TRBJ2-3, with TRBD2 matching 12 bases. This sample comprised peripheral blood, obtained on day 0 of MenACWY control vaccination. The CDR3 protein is CAASARLAGETSTDTQYF. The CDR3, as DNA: TGTGCCGCAAGCGCCCGACTAGCGGGGGAGACTAGCACAGATACGCAGTATTTT.